This T cell receptor (beta chain) was obtained from a study of control samples from healthy donors and cancer patients. Clones were sequenced by immunoSEQ multiplex PCR, and TCRdb holds only the in-frame ones, with some missing. Here the sample spans 90,000 to 110,000 clones, approximately 83% being singletons. This CDR3 spans 15 amino acids. V shed 5 bases, J shed 3 bases, and the junction held 6 bases outside the gene matches. The V gene's germline CDR1 is KGHSH and CDR2 LQKENI. The sample consisted of blood. V usage is TRBV18 and J usage is TRBJ1-4, with 7 bases matching TRBD1. This TCR came from a woman in her forties or fifties in good health. CDR3: CASSRETGPNEKLFF. CDR3 nucleotide sequence: TGTGCCAGCTCAAGAGAGACAGGGCCTAATGAAAAACTGTTTTTT.